The rows below give T cell receptor beta chains drawn from one sample of a study of blood T cells in healthy people across ages. Each CDR3 protein is one row after TCRdb ran MiXCR on the 5' RACE reads. The sample consists of approximately 940,000 distinct CDR3 sequences, around 48% of them appearing once. The sample comprised blood. The receptors originated from a man younger than 40 in good health. The CDR3 runs from the conserved cysteine through the conserved F or W.

v_call | cdr3_aa
TRBV24-1 | CATSDPTGQGDTQYF
TRBV3-1 | CASSHGGFSYEQYF
TRBV13 | CASSLEDNTQYF
TRBV27 | CASSFPGGQQETQYF
TRBV13 | CASSSAAKNIQYF
TRBV4-2 | CASSHAEVPEAFF
TRBV20-1 | CSARTSGTGGVNTEAFF
TRBV6-2/TRBV6-3 | CASRRLAGAPTDTQYF
TRBV6-2/TRBV6-3 | CASSYGGGGNNEQFF
TRBV2 | CASIPAGGQEQFF
TRBV12-3/TRBV12-4 | CASSFPRGGTTDTQYF
TRBV24-1 | CATSDSTGSNQPQHF
TRBV20-1 | CSATDRLAGGTDTQYF
TRBV5-5 | CASSLEFGYSNQPQHF
TRBV20-1 | CSARELRTGRQETQYF
TRBV12-3/TRBV12-4 | CASSPDSGHMDTQYF
TRBV14 | CASSPWTGNQETQYF
TRBV4-3 | CASSQDRGSGAYEQYF
TRBV7-9 | CASSYDRLQETQYF
TRBV6-1 | CASSEAGVLEEETQYF
TRBV9 | CASSPGGFNTGELFF
TRBV29-1 | CSVEDLISFGANVLTF
TRBV7-9 | CASSLSRLNTEAFF
TRBV6-5 | CASRDAGLNSPLHF
TRBV12-3/TRBV12-4 | CASSTGGKNSYNEQFF
TRBV20-1 | CSAGVRDRSSYEQYF
TRBV4-2 | CASSQVADSPLHF
TRBV6-2/TRBV6-3 | CASSHQGQTISDEQYF
TRBV24-1 | CATSHQAGGHEQYF
TRBV13 | CASSQQSRDFVPAKNIQYF
TRBV6-5 | CASSYTAQDSTDTQYF